This T cell receptor beta chain emerged from a study of CD8+ T cells in alopecia areata. General study results and limits: Under tofacitinib, numerous expanded lesional clonotypes remained detectable in scalp and blood.

On this clone itself: What it binds is not known.

Treatment denoted: oral pan-JAK inhibitor, 5-10 mg twice daily. PBMCs, the starting material, were the source of sorted CD4+ and CD8+ T cells. This CDR3 comprises 15 residues. CDR1 SGHNT and CDR2 YYREEE come from the germline V gene (reference sequence). The V and J ends lost 2 bases and 0 bases respectively, with 10 bases between them. Following RNA extraction, reverse transcription yielded cDNA that acted as the sequencing template. Clones were read by immunoSEQ multiplex PCR, and TCRdb kept only the in-frame ones, dropping some. The data show roughly 110,000 clones, 84% seen once. The J gene is TRBJ2-3, the V gene TRBV5-4; D remains ambiguous. This receptor was taken from a human donor with alopecia areata. Sequences were derived from CD8+ T cells sorted from blood, sampled at week 24, from a patient treated with tofacitinib. This CDR3 is CASSFGPSSTDTQYF. The CDR3 nucleotides are TGTGCCAGCAGCTTTGGGCCGTCTAGCACAGATACGCAGTATTTT.